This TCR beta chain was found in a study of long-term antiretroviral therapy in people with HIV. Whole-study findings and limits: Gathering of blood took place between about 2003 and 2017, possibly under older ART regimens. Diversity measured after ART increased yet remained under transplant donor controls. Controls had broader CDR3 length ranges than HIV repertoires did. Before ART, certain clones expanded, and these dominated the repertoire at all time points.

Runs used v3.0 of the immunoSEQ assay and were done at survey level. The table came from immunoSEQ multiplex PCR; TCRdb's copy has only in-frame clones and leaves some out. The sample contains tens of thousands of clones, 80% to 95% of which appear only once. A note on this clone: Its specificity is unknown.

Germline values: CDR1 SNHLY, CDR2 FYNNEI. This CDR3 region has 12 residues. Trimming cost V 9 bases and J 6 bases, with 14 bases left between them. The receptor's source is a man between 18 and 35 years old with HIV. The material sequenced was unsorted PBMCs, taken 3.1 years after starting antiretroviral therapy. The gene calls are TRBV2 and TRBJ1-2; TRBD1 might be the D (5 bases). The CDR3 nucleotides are TGTGCCAGTTTTCAGGGTATGAATGGCTACACCTTC. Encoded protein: CASFQGMNGYTF.